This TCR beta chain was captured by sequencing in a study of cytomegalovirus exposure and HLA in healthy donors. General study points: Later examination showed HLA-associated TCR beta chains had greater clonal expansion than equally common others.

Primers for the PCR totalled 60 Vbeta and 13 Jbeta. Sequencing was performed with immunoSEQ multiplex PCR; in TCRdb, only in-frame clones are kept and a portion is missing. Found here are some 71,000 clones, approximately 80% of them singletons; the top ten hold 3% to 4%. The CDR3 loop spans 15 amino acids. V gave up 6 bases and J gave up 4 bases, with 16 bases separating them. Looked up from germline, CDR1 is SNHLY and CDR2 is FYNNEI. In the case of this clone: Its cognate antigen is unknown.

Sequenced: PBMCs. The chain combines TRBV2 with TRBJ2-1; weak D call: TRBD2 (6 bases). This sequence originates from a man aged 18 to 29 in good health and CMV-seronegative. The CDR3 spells CASSGGMADYNEQFF. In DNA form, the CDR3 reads TGTGCCAGCAGCGGGGGAATGGCGGATTACAATGAGCAGTTCTTC.